This section outlines one TCR beta chain sequence together with its context. Its antigen is currently unknown. The data derive from a study of T-cell memory formation after mild COVID-19. Study information: Each donor largely had its own TCR clusters. General study results and limits: Cross-reactive memory seemingly joined, as some responding clones were found in pre-infection memory. Mostly located in CM and EM were contracting CD4+ clones, with contracting CD8+ clones located in EMRA.

The germline CDR1 and CDR2 sequences are DFQATT and SNEGSKA (reference sequence). Trimming cost V 2 bases and J 3 bases; bases outside gene matches: 7. The CDR3 contains 14 residues. A 5'RACE reaction primed in the constant segment made cDNA libraries of TCR alpha and TCR beta, and these carried sample barcodes and UMIs. Via MiXCR, TCRdb re-called the 5' RACE reads, giving one row per CDR3 protein. The sample has approximately 100,000 distinct CDR3 sequences; approximately 12% are singletons. V usage is TRBV20-1 and J usage is TRBJ2-7, with 7 bases matching TRBD1. The sequenced sample consisted of PBMCs or a T cell subset sorted from them (not recorded which). The origin of this receptor is a man younger than 30 who had mild COVID-19 (a few samples of this study predate the infection). Cell type and time point are not known. The chain's CDR3 is CSARPRDSSYEQYF. Written as DNA, the CDR3 is TGCAGTGCTAGACCCCGGGACAGCAGCTACGAGCAGTACTTC.